This note documents a single T cell receptor (beta chain) sequence. What it binds is not known. V was pared by 6 bases and J by 5 bases, with 9 bases of the junction left unmatched. The CDR3 covers 16 residues. Germline values: CDR1 SGDLS, CDR2 YYNGEE. Here immunoSEQ multiplex PCR was the method, and the copy in TCRdb shows in-frame clones only, minus some. The table lists about 10,000 clones, 80% to 95% of them singletons. This entry comes from a study of graft-versus-host responses after intestinal transplantation. Whole-study results and caveats: Marrow from the recipient contained GvH clones, some of which had appeared first in ileum or blood. HvG clone declines early post-transplant were associated with peak circulating GvH levels.

The sequence was collected from a human patient who received an intestinal transplant, so some T cells may come from the graft donor. The V gene is TRBV9, the J gene TRBJ2-5, with 14 bases fitting TRBD2. Specimen: PBMCs, collected 41 days after intestinal transplantation. CDR3 bases: TGTGCCAGCAACAATCCGGGACTAGCGGGGGAGGAGACCCAGTACTTC. The encoded protein is CASNNPGLAGEETQYF.